Listed here are 27 T cell receptor beta chains from one sample, sequenced in a study of blood T cell repertoires in COVID-19. Clones were sequenced by immunoSEQ multiplex PCR, and TCRdb holds only the in-frame ones, with some missing. The sample records 300,000 to 350,000 clones, 80% to 90% being singletons. Input material: PBMCs or T cells enriched from blood (not recorded which). The receptors derive from a man in his thirties or forties who had recovered from COVID-19.

The V call is TRBV27, the J call TRBJ2-1; perhaps TRBD2 as D (7 bases). The CDR3 is 16 residues long. V lost 6 bases and J lost 9, with 24 bases in between. Germline lookup yields CDR1 MNHEY and CDR2 SMNVEV (reference sequence). The DNA of the CDR3 is TGTGCCAGCAGCCGCCTCACAGTGGGGGGGCAGGGTGAGCAGTTCTTC. Translated: CASSRLTVGGQGEQFF.

This chain links TRBV18 with TRBJ1-2, with TRBD1 matching 9 bases. V lost 5 bases, J lost 9 bases, and 13 bases stayed unmatched. This CDR3 region has 15 residues. In germline, CDR1 is KGHSH, CDR2 LQKENI. CDR3 DNA: TGTGCCAGCTCATCTTCCGGGACAGGGAATGGACGCTACACCTTC. Protein: CASSSSGTGNGRYTF.

The chain recombines TRBV30 with TRBJ1-2; 10 bases agree with TRBD1. V was clipped by 7 bases and J by 2 bases; unmatched bases: 1. CDR1 is GTSNPN, CDR2 SVGIG, per germline (reference sequence). CDR3 size: 12 residues. The CDR3 region is CASGQGNYGYTF. In nucleotides, the CDR3 is TGTGCCTCGGGACAGGGGAACTATGGCTACACCTTC.

V usage is TRBV5-6 and J usage is TRBJ1-1; 9 nucleotides agree with TRBD1. V gave up 4 bases and J gave up 8 bases; unmatched junction bases: 3. CDR3 length: 12 residues. CDR1 is SGHDT, CDR2 YYEEEE, per germline. In DNA form, the CDR3 reads TGTGCCAGCAGCCCTGGGACAGGGGAAGCTTTCTTT. It encodes CASSPGTGEAFF.

The rearrangement links TRBV7-2 to TRBJ1-1; no clear D gene. The CDR3 runs 13 residues. Germline V gene data show CDR1 as SGHTA and CDR2 as FQGNSA. Trimming took 2 bases from V and 1 from J, leaving 5 bases between them. The CDR3 loop reads CASSLSSNTEAFF. The DNA of the CDR3 is TGTGCCAGCAGCTTATCTTCGAACACTGAAGCTTTCTTT.

The gene calls are TRBV5-5 and TRBJ2-1, with D possibly matching TRBD1 (5 bases). The germline CDR1 and CDR2 sequences are SGHKS and YYEKEE (reference sequence). The CDR3 length is 15 residues. Deletions cut 0 bases from V and 2 bases from J, with 9 bases between. In DNA form, the CDR3 reads TGTGCCAGCAGCTTGGGGGGCGGTCCCTACAATGAGCAGTTCTTC. Its translation is CASSLGGGPYNEQFF.

This clone occurred a few times. The CDR3 DNA is TGTGCCAGCAGCGCTCAGGGGGGAGTTAACTATGGCTACACCTTC. The encoded protein is CASSAQGGVNYGYTF. The J gene is TRBJ1-2, the V gene TRBV9; 7 bases are a match to TRBD1. CDR1 and CDR2 from the germline V gene are SGDLS and YYNGEE. J gave up 1 base and V 3 bases, and 6 bases lay outside the gene matches. CDR3 length equals 15 residues.

The chain combines TRBV29-1 with TRBJ1-2; D not certain. CDR1 SQVTM and CDR2 ANQGSEA come from the germline V gene. The CDR3 length is 13 residues. The V end was cut by 7 bases, the J end by 6 bases, with 18 bases between. CDR3 amino acids: CSARTAAGNGYTF. In DNA form, the CDR3 reads TGCAGCGCTCGGACCGCTGCGGGGAATGGCTACACCTTC.

The chain has TRBV7-2 and TRBJ2-1; 12 nucleotides line up with TRBD2. The CDR3 extends over 16 amino acids. Unmatched junction bases numbered 6, after V lost 7 bases and J lost 2 bases. Germline loops: CDR1 SGHTA, CDR2 FQGNSA. DNA of the CDR3: TGTGCCAGCAATCCGGCTAGCGGGGGGGCCTACAATGAGCAGTTCTTC. Amino acid sequence: CASNPASGGAYNEQFF.

The genes are TRBV7-9 and TRBJ1-2; the match to TRBD1 covers 7 bases. Losses at the gene ends were 5 bases for V and 8 bases for J; bases not matched to a gene: 11. The CDR3 has 14 residues. In germline, CDR1 is SEHNR, CDR2 FQNEAQ (reference sequence). CDR3 residues: CASSREPTGNGYTF. DNA of the CDR3: TGTGCCAGCAGCCGAGAGCCGACAGGGAACGGCTACACCTTC.

This chain connects TRBV7-3 to TRBJ1-1; tentative D call: TRBD1 (6 bases). V was trimmed by 1 base and J by 0 bases, leaving 12 bases between them. Germline loops: CDR1 SGHTA, CDR2 FQGTGA. The CDR3 extends over 16 amino acids. CDR3 sequence: CASSLIGGSLNTEAFF. The CDR3 nucleotides are TGTGCCAGCAGCTTAATTGGGGGCAGCCTGAACACTGAAGCTTTCTTT.

The chain carries TRBV30 and TRBJ1-1, with D perhaps matching TRBD1 (5 bases). The CDR3 has 13 residues. V was cut by 0 bases and J by 1 base, with 6 bases left in between. Germline V lookup: CDR1 GTSNPN, CDR2 SVGIG (reference sequence). The CDR3 reads CAWSVQANTEAFF. The DNA of the CDR3 is TGTGCCTGGAGTGTACAGGCGAACACTGAAGCTTTCTTT.

The rearrangement joins TRBV2 to TRBJ1-5, with no clear D. Looked up from germline, CDR1 is SNHLY and CDR2 is FYNNEI. This CDR3 is built from 15 residues. V was shortened by 6 bases and J by 3 bases, with 15 bases between the two germline ends. The CDR3: CASRRWGDVNQPQHF. DNA for the CDR3: TGTGCCAGCAGGAGGTGGGGAGACGTCAATCAGCCCCAGCATTTT.

The gene calls are TRBV5-4 and TRBJ1-2; the match to TRBD1 covers 7 bases. The CDR3 is made up of 14 amino acids. V shed 4 bases, J shed 3 bases, and the junction held 6 bases outside the gene matches. Germline values: CDR1 SGHNT, CDR2 YYREEE (reference sequence). The chain's CDR3 is CASSPPGTDYGYTF. Written as DNA, the CDR3 is TGTGCCAGCAGCCCTCCTGGGACAGACTATGGCTACACCTTC.

This clone was found once. The CDR3 here is CASTGTGSNTGELFF. The CDR3 DNA is TGTGCCAGCACGGGAACGGGGTCGAACACCGGGGAGCTGTTTTTT. The chain joins TRBV2 to TRBJ2-2, with D perhaps matching TRBD2 (5 bases). Germline loops: CDR1 SNHLY, CDR2 FYNNEI. This CDR3 is built from 15 residues. Between the trimmed V and J ends, which lost 7 bases and 0 bases, there was a span of 12 bases.

This clone was recorded once. This chain links TRBV30 with TRBJ2-5, with 9 bases identical to TRBD1. The V and J ends lost 3 bases and 5 bases, in that order; junction bases with no gene match: 10. CDR1 is GTSNPN and CDR2 is SVGIG in the germline V gene (reference sequence). CDR3 length: 15 residues. CDR3 residues: CAWRNTGGAGETQYF. CDR3 nucleotide sequence: TGTGCCTGGAGGAATACAGGGGGCGCTGGGGAGACCCAGTACTTC.

V gene TRBV30 combines with J gene TRBJ2-1, with 9 bases lining up with TRBD2. This CDR3 comprises 18 residues. Unmatched junction bases numbered 12, after V lost 3 bases and J lost 0 bases. The germline CDR1 and CDR2 sequences are GTSNPN and SVGIG (reference sequence). CDR3 DNA sequence: TGTGCCTGGAGCGGTTTGGCGGGGGGGCCCAGCTCCTACAATGAGCAGTTCTTC. Encoded protein: CAWSGLAGGPSSYNEQFF.

The chain uses TRBV27 and TRBJ2-5; tentatively, D is TRBD1 (5 bases). Trimming removed 5 bases from V and 4 bases from J, with 20 bases in between. CDR3 length: 16 residues. Germline CDR1 MNHEY, CDR2 SMNVEV (reference sequence). CDR3 DNA sequence: TGTGCCAGCAGTCTCAGGGAAACCCTTCCCTCAGAGACCCAGTACTTC. Translating it yields CASSLRETLPSETQYF.

In its sample, this clone was seen a few times. The chain combines TRBV6-1 with TRBJ1-1; D uncertain. The length of the CDR3 is 12 residues. The V gene lost 3 bases and the J gene lost 7 bases, with 9 bases spanning the gap. Germline CDR1 is MNHNS and CDR2 is SASEGT. As DNA, the CDR3 is TGTGCCAGCAGTGAGACGGGATTTGAAGCTTTCTTT. Its protein is CASSETGFEAFF.

A word on this clone: A read error may produce the germline difference seen at one junction end. The chain is built from TRBV20-1 and TRBJ1-2; D remains unclear. Germline CDR1 is DFQATT and CDR2 is SNEGSKA (reference sequence). CDR3 size: 10 residues. CDR3 DNA: TGCAGTGCAAAGAGCGTAGCTACGGACTTC. Translating gives CSAKSVATDF.

The chain carries TRBV6-5 and TRBJ1-2; TRBD1 might be the D (5 bases). The CDR3 contains 15 residues. CDR1 MNHEY and CDR2 SVGAGI come from the germline V gene. Between the trimmed V and J ends, which lost 2 bases and 3 bases, there was a span of 13 bases. CDR3 nucleotide sequence: TGTGCCAGCAGTTACCCCCTTGGGGGGTACTATGGCTACACCTTC. Amino acids: CASSYPLGGYYGYTF.

This chain uses TRBV10-1 with TRBJ2-3, with 11 bases aligning to TRBD2. The V gene's germline CDR1 is WNHNN and CDR2 SYGVQD (reference sequence). Trimming cost V 8 bases and J 1 base; bases outside gene matches: 8. The CDR3 is 16 amino acids. The CDR3 loop is CASPLPTSGGTDTQYF. The CDR3 bases are TGCGCCAGCCCGCTCCCGACTAGCGGGGGCACAGATACGCAGTATTTT.

The chain uses TRBV4-2 and TRBJ2-7; 10 bases line up with TRBD1. V gave up 0 bases and J gave up 5 bases; unmatched junction bases: 7. The CDR3 is made up of 16 amino acids. Per the germline V gene, CDR1 is LGHNA and CDR2 is YNFKEQ. The CDR3 is CASSQDSGTGADEQYF. CDR3 DNA sequence: TGTGCCAGCAGCCAAGATAGCGGGACAGGGGCAGACGAGCAGTACTTC.

The chain has TRBV18 and TRBJ1-2, with D possibly TRBD1 on 6 matching bases. The germline V and J ends were trimmed by 3 bases and 7 bases, with 21 bases remaining between them. The CDR3 covers 16 residues. Germline CDR1 and CDR2: KGHSH and LQKENI. The CDR3 bases are TGTGCCAGCTCACCTACTTTCTGGGGGCTTTCGAGTGGCTACACCTTC. The encoded protein is CASSPTFWGLSSGYTF.

V is TRBV6-5 and J is TRBJ1-2; TRBD1 agrees at 8 bases. Germline V gene lookup returns CDR1 MNHEY and CDR2 SVGAGI. This CDR3 is 14 amino acids long. Germline trimming cut 7 bases from V and 8 bases from J; bases unmatched to any gene: 12. This chain's CDR3 is CASIIDRGFRGYTF. The CDR3 DNA sequence: TGTGCCAGCATAATTGACAGGGGATTTAGAGGCTACACCTTC.

This clone has a count of ten or more. The sample has other DNA sequences that encode this CDR3 too. The V and J genes are TRBV4-3 and TRBJ2-6; D not certain. CDR1 and CDR2 (germline): LGHNA, YSLEER. V lost 0 bases and J 1 base, leaving 7 bases between the germline ends. CDR3 length: 16 amino acids. Here the CDR3 reads CASSQDLGSGANVLTF. CDR3 nucleotide sequence: TGCGCCAGCAGCCAAGATCTAGGTTCTGGGGCCAACGTCCTGACTTTC.

This clone was detected only once. The chain uses TRBV6-4 and TRBJ1-5; 8 bases agree with TRBD1. The J segment lost 7 bases and the V segment lost 8 bases, leaving 16 bases of the junction unmatched. The CDR3 consists of 16 residues. Germline-derived CDR1 and CDR2 are MRHNA and SNTAGT. The CDR3 DNA sequence: TGTGCCAGCCGGGTTTCTTTTGGGACAGGAAACCAGCCCCAGCATTTT. Protein sequence: CASRVSFGTGNQPQHF.